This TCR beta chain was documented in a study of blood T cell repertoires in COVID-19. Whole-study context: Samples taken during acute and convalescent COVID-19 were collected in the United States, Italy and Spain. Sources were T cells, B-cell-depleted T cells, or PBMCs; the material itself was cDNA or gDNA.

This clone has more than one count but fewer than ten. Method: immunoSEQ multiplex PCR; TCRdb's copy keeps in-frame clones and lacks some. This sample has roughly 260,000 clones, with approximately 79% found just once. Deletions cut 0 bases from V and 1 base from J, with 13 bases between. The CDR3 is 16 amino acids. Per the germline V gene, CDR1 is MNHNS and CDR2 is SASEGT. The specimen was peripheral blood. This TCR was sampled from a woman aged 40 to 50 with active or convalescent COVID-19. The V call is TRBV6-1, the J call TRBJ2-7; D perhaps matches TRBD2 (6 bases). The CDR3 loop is CASSEAGGAGSYEQYV. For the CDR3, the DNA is TGTGCCAGCAGTGAAGCGGGTGGTGCGGGGTCCTACGAGCAGTACGTC.